This T cell receptor (beta chain) was captured by sequencing in a study of T cell changes during pregnancy in multiple sclerosis. Profiling relied on immunoSEQ multiplex PCR, and the TCRdb table lists in-frame clones only, not all of them. The table records about 59,000 clones, about 94% of them present only once. Trimming pared 2 bases from V and 4 bases from J, leaving 9 bases between. Germline V lookup: CDR1 SGHVS, CDR2 FQNEAQ. The CDR3 totals 13 residues. The sequence derives from a female donor with multiple sclerosis, enrolled in a pregnancy study. The sample consisted of CD8+ T cells from peripheral blood mononuclear cells, taken after pregnancy. This chain joins TRBV7-8 and TRBJ2-7; TRBD1 is a possible D gene (7 bases). For the CDR3, the DNA is TGTGCCAGCAGCTTACAGGGGGGATACGAGCAGTACTTC. It translates to CASSLQGGYEQYF.